This T cell receptor (beta chain) was documented in a study of blood T cells in healthy people across ages. Remarks on this clonotype: The antigen is undetermined.

A second about 7 to 12 cycle PCR used barcoded and J-beta primers. TCRdb passed the 5' RACE reads through MiXCR, listing each CDR3 protein once. The table has approximately 730,000 distinct CDR3 sequences, around 46% seen once; the top ten hold approximately 22%. Germline CDR1 is SEHNR and CDR2 is FQNEAQ (reference sequence). The CDR3 spans 14 residues. Study observations and caveats: There was a strong correlation between TCR beta diversity and naive T cell percentage. Shifts in expanded clonotypes may have been confounded by donor CMV status, which was unknown. It was not possible, with unsorted PBMCs, to conclusively compare naive and antigen-experienced cells.

Each sample yielded at least 6 micrograms of PBMC total RNA. Source material: blood. This sequence joins TRBV7-9 and TRBJ2-4, with 9 bases lining up with TRBD1. The end of the DNA aligns better with TRBJ2-7, so the J call may be wrong. This receptor was obtained from a woman aged 55-69 years in good health. CDR3 bases: TGTGCCAGCAGCTCCGAACAGGGGGCTAGCGAGCAGTACTTC. It codes for CASSSEQGASEQYF.